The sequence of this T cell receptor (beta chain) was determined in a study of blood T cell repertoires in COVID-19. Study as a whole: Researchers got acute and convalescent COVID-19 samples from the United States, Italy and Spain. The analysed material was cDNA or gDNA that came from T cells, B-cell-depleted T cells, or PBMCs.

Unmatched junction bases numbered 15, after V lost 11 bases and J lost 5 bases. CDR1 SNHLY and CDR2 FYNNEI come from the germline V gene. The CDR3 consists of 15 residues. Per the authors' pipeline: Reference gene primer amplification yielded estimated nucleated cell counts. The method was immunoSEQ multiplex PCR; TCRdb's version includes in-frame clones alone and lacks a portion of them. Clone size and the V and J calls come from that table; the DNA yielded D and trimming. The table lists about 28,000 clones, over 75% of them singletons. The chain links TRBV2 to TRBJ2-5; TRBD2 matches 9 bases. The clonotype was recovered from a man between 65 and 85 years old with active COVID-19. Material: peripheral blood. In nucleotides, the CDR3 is TGTGCCTCTCAACGGGGTAGCGGGGGTAGGGAGACCCAGTACTTC. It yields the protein CASQRGSGGRETQYF.